This TCR beta chain was obtained from a study of T-cell memory formation after mild COVID-19. Study-wide results and caveats: Pre-infection memory contained some responding clones, which suggested that cross-reactive memory had joined.

This clonotype showed up many times. As yet, its antigen is unknown. This CDR3 region has 17 residues. V trimming: 3 bases; J trimming: 6 bases; junction bases outside the gene matches: 16. Germline V gives CDR1 SQVTM, CDR2 ANQGSEA. Constant-segment-primed 5'RACE gave TCR alpha and TCR beta cDNA libraries with sample barcodes and UMIs. TCRdb passed the 5' RACE reads through MiXCR, listing each CDR3 protein once. This table holds about 130,000 distinct CDR3 sequences, over 15% found once. This receptor was taken from a man between 18 and 35 years old who had mild COVID-19 (a few samples of this study predate the infection). Cell type and time point are not known. The chain combines TRBV29-1 with TRBJ2-2; 7 positions match TRBD2. Source material: PBMCs or a T cell subset sorted from them (not recorded which). The CDR3 sequence is CSVDLPGRGGFSGELFF. CDR3 DNA: TGCAGCGTTGACCTACCGGGGCGCGGGGGTTTTTCCGGGGAGCTGTTTTTT.